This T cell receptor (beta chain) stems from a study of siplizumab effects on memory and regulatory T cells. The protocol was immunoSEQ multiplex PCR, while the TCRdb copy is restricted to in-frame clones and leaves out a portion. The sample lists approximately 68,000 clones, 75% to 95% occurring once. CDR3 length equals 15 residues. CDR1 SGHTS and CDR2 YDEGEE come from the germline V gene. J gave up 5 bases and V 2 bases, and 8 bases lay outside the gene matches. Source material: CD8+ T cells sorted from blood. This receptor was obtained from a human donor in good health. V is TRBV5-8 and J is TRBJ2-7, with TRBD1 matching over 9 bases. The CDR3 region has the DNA TGTGCCAGCAGCTTCGTCTTTCGGGACAGGGACGAGCAGTACTTC. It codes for CASSFVFRDRDEQYF.